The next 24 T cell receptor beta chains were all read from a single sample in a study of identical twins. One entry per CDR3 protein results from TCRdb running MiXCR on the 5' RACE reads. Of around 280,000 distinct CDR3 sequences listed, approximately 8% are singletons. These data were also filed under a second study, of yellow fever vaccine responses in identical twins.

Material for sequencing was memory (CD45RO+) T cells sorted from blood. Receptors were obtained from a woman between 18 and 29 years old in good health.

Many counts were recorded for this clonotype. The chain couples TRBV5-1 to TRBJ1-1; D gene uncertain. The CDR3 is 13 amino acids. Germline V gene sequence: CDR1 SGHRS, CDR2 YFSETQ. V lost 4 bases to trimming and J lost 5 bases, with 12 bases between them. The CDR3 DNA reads TGCGCCAGCAGCGCCTTAGGAGGGACTGAAGCTTTCTTT. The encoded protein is CASSALGGTEAFF.

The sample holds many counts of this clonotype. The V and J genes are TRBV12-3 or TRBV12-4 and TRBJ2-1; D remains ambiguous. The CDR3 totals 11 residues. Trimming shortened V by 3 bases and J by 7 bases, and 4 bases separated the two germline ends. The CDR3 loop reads CASSFINEQFF. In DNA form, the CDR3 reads TGTGCCAGCAGTTTTATTAATGAGCAGTTCTTC.

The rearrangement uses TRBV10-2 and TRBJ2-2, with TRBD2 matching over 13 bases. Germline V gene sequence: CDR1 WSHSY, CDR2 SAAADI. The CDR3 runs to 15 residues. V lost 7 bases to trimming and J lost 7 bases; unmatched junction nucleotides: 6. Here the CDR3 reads CASTPLAGGFGELFF. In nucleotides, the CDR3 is TGCGCCAGCACTCCACTAGCGGGAGGGTTCGGGGAGCTGTTTTTT.

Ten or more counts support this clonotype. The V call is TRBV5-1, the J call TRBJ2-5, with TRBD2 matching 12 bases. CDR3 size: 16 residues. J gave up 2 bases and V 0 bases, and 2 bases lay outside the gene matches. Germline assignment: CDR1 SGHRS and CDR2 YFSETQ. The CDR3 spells CASSLGTSGAQETQYF. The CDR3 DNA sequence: TGCGCCAGCAGCTTGGGGACTAGCGGGGCACAAGAGACCCAGTACTTC.

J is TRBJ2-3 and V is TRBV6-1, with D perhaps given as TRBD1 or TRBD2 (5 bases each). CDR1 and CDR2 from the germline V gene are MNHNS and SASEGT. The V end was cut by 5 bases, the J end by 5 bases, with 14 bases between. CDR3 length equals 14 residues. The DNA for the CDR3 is TGTGCCAGCAGTCCTCGGGGCCGAGGAGATACGCAGTATTTT. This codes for CASSPRGRGDTQYF.

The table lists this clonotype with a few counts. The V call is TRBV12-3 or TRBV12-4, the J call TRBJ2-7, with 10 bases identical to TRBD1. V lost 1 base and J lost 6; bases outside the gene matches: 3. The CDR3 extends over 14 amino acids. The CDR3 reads CASSLGQGAIEQYF. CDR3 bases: TGTGCCAGCAGTTTAGGACAGGGGGCGATCGAGCAGTACTTC.

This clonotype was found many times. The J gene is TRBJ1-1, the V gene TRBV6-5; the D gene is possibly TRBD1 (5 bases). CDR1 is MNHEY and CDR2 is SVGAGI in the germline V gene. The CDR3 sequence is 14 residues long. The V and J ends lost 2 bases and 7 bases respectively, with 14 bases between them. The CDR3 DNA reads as TGTGCCAGCAGTTACAATACAGGACTGAATGAAGCTTTCTTT. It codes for CASSYNTGLNEAFF.

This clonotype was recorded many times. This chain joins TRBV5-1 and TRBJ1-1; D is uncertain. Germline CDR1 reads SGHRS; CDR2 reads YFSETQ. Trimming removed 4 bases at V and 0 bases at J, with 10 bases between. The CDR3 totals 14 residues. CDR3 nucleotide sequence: TGCGCCAGCAGCCCGGGCACCTTGAACACTGAAGCTTTCTTT. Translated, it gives CASSPGTLNTEAFF.

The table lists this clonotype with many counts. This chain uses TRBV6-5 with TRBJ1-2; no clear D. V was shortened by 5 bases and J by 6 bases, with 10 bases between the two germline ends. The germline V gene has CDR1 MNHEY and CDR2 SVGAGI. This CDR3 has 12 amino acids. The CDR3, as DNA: TGTGCCAGCAGTCCCTCGAAGCATGGCTACACCTTC. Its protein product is CASSPSKHGYTF.

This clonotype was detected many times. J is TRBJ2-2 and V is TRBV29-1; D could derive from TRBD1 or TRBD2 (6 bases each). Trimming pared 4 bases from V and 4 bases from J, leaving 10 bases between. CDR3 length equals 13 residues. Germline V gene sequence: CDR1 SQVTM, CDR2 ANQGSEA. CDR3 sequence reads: CSVAQGGTGELFF. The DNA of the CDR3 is TGCAGCGTTGCACAGGGAGGCACCGGGGAGCTGTTTTTT.

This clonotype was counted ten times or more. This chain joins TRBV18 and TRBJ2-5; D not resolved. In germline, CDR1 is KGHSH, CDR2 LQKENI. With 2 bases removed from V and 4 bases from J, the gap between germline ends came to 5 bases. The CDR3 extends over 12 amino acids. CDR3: CASSPGLETQYF. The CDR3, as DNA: TGTGCCAGCTCACCAGGGTTAGAGACCCAGTACTTC.

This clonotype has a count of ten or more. CDR3 bases: TGTGCCAGCAGTGAGACCGGGACTAATGGCTACACCTTC. Translating it yields CASSETGTNGYTF. The V and J genes are TRBV2 and TRBJ1-2; D may be TRBD1 (5 bases). CDR1 SNHLY and CDR2 FYNNEI come from the germline V gene. Between the trimmed V and J ends, which lost 3 bases and 6 bases, there was a span of 11 bases. This CDR3 is built from 13 residues.

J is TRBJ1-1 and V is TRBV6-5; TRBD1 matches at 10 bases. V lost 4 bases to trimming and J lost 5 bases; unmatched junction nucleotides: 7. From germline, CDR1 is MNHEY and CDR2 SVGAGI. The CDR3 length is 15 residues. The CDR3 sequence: CASSFRQGADTEAFF. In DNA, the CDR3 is TGTGCCAGCAGTTTCCGACAGGGGGCGGATACTGAAGCTTTCTTT.

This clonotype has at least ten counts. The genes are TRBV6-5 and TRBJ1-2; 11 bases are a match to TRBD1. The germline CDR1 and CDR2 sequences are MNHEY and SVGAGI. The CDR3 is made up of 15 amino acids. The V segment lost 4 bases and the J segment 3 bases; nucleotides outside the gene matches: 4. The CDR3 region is CASSSPGQGDYGYTF. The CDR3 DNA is TGTGCCAGCAGTTCCCCGGGACAGGGGGACTATGGCTACACCTTC.

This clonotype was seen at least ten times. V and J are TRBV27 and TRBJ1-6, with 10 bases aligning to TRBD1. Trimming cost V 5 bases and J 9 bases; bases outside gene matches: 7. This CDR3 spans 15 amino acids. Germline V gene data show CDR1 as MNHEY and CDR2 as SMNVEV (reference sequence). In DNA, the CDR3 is TGTGCCAGCAGTGCCGGGACAGGGGCTGGTTCACCCCTCCACTTT. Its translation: CASSAGTGAGSPLHF.

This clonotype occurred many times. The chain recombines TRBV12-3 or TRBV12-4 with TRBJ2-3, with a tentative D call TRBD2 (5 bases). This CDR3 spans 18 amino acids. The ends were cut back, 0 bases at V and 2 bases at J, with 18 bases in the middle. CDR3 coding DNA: TGTGCCAGCAGTTTAGCGGGAGTTTTGTCAGTGGACACAGATACGCAGTATTTT. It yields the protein CASSLAGVLSVDTDTQYF.

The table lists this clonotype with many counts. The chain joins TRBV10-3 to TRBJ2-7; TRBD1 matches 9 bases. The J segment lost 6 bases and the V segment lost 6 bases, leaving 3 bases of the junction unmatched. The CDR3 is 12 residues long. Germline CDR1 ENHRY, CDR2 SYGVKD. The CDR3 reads CAIRGQGGEQYF. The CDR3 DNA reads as TGTGCCATCAGGGGACAGGGCGGCGAGCAGTACTTC.

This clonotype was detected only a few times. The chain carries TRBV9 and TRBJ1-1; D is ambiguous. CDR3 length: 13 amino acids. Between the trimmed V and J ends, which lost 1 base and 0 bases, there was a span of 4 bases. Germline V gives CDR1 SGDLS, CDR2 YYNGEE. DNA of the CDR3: TGTGCCAGCAGCGTAAGAGTGAACACTGAAGCTTTCTTT. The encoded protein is CASSVRVNTEAFF.

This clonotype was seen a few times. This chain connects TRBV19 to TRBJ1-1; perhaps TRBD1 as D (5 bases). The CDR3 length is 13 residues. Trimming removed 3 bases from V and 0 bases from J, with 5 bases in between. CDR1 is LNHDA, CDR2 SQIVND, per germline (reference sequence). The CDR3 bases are TGTGCCAGTAGTATGACAGTGAACACTGAAGCTTTCTTT. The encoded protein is CASSMTVNTEAFF. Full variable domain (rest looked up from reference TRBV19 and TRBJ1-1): DGGITQSPKYLFRKEGQNVTLSCEQNLNHDAMYWYRQDPGQGLRLIYYSQIVNDFQKGDIAEGYSVSREKKESFPLTVTSAQKNPTAFYLCASSMTVNTEAFFGQGTRLTVV.

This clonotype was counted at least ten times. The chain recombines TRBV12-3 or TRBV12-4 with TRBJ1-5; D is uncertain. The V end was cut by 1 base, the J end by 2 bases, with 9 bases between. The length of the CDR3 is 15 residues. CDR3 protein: CASSLGRDGNQPQHF. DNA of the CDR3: TGTGCCAGCAGTTTAGGAAGGGATGGCAATCAGCCCCAGCATTTT.

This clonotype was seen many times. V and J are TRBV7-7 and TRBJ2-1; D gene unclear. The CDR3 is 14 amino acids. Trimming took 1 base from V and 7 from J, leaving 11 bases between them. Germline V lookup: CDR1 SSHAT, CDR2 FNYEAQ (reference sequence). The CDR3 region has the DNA TGTGCCAGCAGCTTAGGAAGTCCTGGGAATGAGCAGTTCTTC. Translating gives CASSLGSPGNEQFF.

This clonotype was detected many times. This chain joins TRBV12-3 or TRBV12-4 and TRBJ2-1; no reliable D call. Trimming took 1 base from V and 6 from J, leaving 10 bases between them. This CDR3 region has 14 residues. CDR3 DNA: TGTGCCAGCAGTTTAGGTGTGATAGTCAATGAGCAGTTCTTC. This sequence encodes CASSLGVIVNEQFF.

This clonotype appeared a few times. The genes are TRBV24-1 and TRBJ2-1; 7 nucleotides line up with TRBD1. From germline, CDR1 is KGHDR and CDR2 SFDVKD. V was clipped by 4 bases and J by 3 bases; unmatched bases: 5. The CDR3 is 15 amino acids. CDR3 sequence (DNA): TGTGCCACCAGTGACCCCCGACAGGGCTACAATGAGCAGTTCTTC. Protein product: CATSDPRQGYNEQFF.

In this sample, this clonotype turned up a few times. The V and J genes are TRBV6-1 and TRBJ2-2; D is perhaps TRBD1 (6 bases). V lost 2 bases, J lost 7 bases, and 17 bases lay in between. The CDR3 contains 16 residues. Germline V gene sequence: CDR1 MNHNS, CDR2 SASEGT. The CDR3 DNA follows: TGTGCCAGCAGTGAACAGCCCCACAGGGCCGGCGGGGAGCTGTTTTTT. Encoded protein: CASSEQPHRAGGELFF.